These 10 T cell receptor beta chains were sequenced from one sample in a study of long-term antiretroviral therapy in people with HIV. immunoSEQ v3.0 was run at survey level. The method was immunoSEQ multiplex PCR; TCRdb's version includes in-frame clones alone and lacks a portion of them. The repertoire holds around 15,000 clones, with around 84% as singletons. The sequences come from unsorted PBMCs, collected 0.5 years after starting antiretroviral therapy. These receptors were collected from a middle-aged woman with HIV.

This chain connects TRBV5-1 to TRBJ2-5; D unresolved. This CDR3 is built from 13 residues. CDR1 and CDR2 from the germline V gene are SGHRS and YFSETQ. Between the trimmed V and J ends, which lost 0 bases and 1 base, there was a span of 4 bases. CDR3 in amino acids: CASSLASQETQYF. The DNA for the CDR3 is TGCGCCAGCAGCTTGGCGTCCCAAGAGACCCAGTACTTC.

The chain has TRBV18 and TRBJ2-7, with D possibly being TRBD1 or TRBD2 (6 bases each). V dropped 5 bases and J dropped 3 bases, with 14 bases sitting between them. The CDR3 spans 14 residues. CDR1 is KGHSH and CDR2 is LQKENI in the germline V gene. The DNA for the CDR3 is TGTGCCAGCTCAAGCCCGGGGGCAAACTACGAGCAGTACTTC. This encodes CASSSPGANYEQYF.

The CDR3 region has the DNA TGTGCCAGCAGCCGAGGAGGGACAGATAATTCACCCCTCCACTTT. It specifies CASSRGGTDNSPLHF. V is TRBV7-9 and J is TRBJ1-6, with 7 bases matching TRBD1. The CDR3 totals 15 residues. Germline CDR1 is SEHNR and CDR2 is FQNEAQ (reference sequence). J was trimmed by 5 bases and V by 5 bases; bases with no gene match: 6.

The chain is built from TRBV28 and TRBJ1-2; D might be TRBD1 (6 bases). The CDR3 has 13 amino acids. V gave up 5 bases and J gave up 4 bases, with 11 bases separating them. Germline CDR1 reads MDHEN; CDR2 reads SYDVKM. DNA for the CDR3: TGTGCCAGCAGTCTCGACAGGACCTATGGCTACACCTTC. This translates into CASSLDRTYGYTF.

The chain carries TRBV6-5 and TRBJ1-2; D is possibly TRBD1 (5 bases). Germline V lookup: CDR1 MNHEY, CDR2 SVGAGI. The CDR3 totals 13 residues. V was shortened by 2 bases and J by 9 bases, with 13 bases between the two germline ends. Here the CDR3 reads CASSYPPAGSYTF. In DNA, the CDR3 is TGTGCCAGCAGTTACCCCCCCGCAGGGAGCTACACCTTC.

The rearrangement uses TRBV12-5 and TRBJ2-7; perhaps TRBD1 as D (7 bases). The CDR3 is 14 amino acids. The germline gives CDR1 LGHNT, CDR2 FRNRAP. Trimming pared 5 bases from V and 3 bases from J, leaving 14 bases between. The CDR3: CASGVTGRRYEQYF. The CDR3 DNA follows: TGTGCTAGTGGTGTGACAGGGAGGCGCTACGAGCAGTACTTC.

The gene calls are TRBV5-6 and TRBJ1-4; D not certain. The germline CDR1 and CDR2 sequences are SGHDT and YYEEEE. The CDR3 consists of 13 residues. Trimming stripped 2 bases from V and 7 bases from J, with 9 bases between. The CDR3 reads CASSFRMGEKLFF. In DNA, the CDR3 is TGTGCCAGCAGCTTCCGGATGGGTGAAAAACTGTTTTTT. Together with reference TRBV5-6 and TRBJ1-4, the CDR3 gives the full variable domain: DAGVTQSPTHLIKTRGQQVTLRCSPKSGHDTVSWYQQALGQGPQFIFQYYEEEERQRGNFPDRFSGHQFPNYSSELNVNALLLGDSALYLCASSFRMGEKLFFGSGTQLSVL.

V usage is TRBV4-1 and J usage is TRBJ2-7, with 9 bases that match TRBD1. The length of the CDR3 is 16 residues. Germline loops: CDR1 MGHRA, CDR2 YSYEKL. J gave up 3 bases and V 2 bases, and 8 bases lay outside the gene matches. The CDR3 protein is CASSQLYTGGGYEQYF. CDR3 nucleotides: TGCGCCAGCAGCCAACTCTATACAGGGGGCGGCTACGAGCAGTACTTC.

This chain connects TRBV7-9 to TRBJ2-1, with 13 bases matching TRBD2. The ends lost 1 base at V and 6 bases at J; junction bases unmatched: 9. The CDR3 sequence is 18 residues long. Germline V CDR1 and CDR2: SEHNR, FQNEAQ (reference sequence). The CDR3 here is CASSLGRTSGSPLNEQFF. CDR3 bases: TGTGCCAGCAGCTTAGGAAGGACTAGCGGGAGTCCTCTCAATGAGCAGTTCTTC.

Of note for this clone: Within the sample, other DNA sequences also encode this same CDR3. The chain joins TRBV7-2 to TRBJ2-3; tentatively, D is TRBD1 or TRBD2 (5 bases each). CDR1 and CDR2 from the germline V gene are SGHTA and FQGNSA. The CDR3 is 13 residues long. Trimming took off 5 bases at V and 6 bases at J, with 12 bases between the two ends. The CDR3 nucleotides are TGTGCCAGCAGCCCCCAGGGAGCGGATACGCAGTATTTT. Residues: CASSPQGADTQYF.